This T cell receptor beta chain derives from a study of blood T cells in healthy people across ages (dated by TCRdb to between 2015 and 2017). Regarding the complete study: In model experiments, template switching captured roughly one uniquely barcoded TCR beta cDNA molecule for every two T cells. Donors were grouped into four age groups: young (average roughly 16 years), middle-aged (39), aged (around 56) and long-lived (approximately 75). Two additional independent replicas of 1 million unique cDNA reads from the same blood draw were analyzed for two donors (one aged 18 to 30 and one aged 80 or older). The study measured age-related changes in TCR beta repertoire diversity using deep sequencing normalized with unique cDNA molecular identifiers. To avoid experimental bias, donors of different ages were distributed randomly across sequencing lanes.

Library preparation was by 5' RACE. The second PCR ran for roughly 7 to 12 cycles and used a J-beta primer mix along with a sample-barcoded 5' primer. A unique molecular identifier was introduced onto each TCR beta cDNA molecule by a template-switch 5' adaptor carrying 12 random nucleotides. At least 3 million CDR3-containing paired-end reads were obtained from each sample. All of the RNA was converted into first-strand cDNA using the Mint cDNA synthesis kit, with a TRBC-specific oligonucleotide serving as the primer. Following uracil-DNA glycosylase treatment, a first 18-cycle PCR with universal primers M1SS and BC2_uni_R was performed on all cDNA. On the authors' methods: Normalization of each sample was performed by random selection of 1 million high-quality reads, each carrying a distinct molecular identifier. Reads with shared molecular identifiers were discarded instead of being binned into consensus sequences. CDR3 identification, clonotype clustering and error correction used MiTCR with a Q25 quality threshold and the strictest error-elimination algorithm. A nonparametric unseen species model with Euler transformation was used to estimate lower-bound total TCR beta diversity. TCRdb's own reprocessing of the public reads used fastp at Q25 and MiXCR and kept productive beta chains. Rows with a matching CDR3 protein are joined into one entry that keeps the most common DNA and genes. The authors' filters were not applied to this entry. This sample has approximately 1,700,000 distinct CDR3 sequences in its table, and approximately 40% of those were observed once. The ten most abundant clones make up under 30% of the sample.

For CDR1 and CDR2, the germline V gene lists WSHSY and SAAADI. From V the trimming removes 4 bases and from J it removes 7 bases, while the gene matches leave 6 bases of the junction unaccounted for. The CDR3 covers 14 residues, taking in both the cysteine and the phenylalanine. The read is trimmed to its CDR3 DNA, 42 bases read in frame from base 1. Concerning this clonotype: The antigen this receptor binds is unknown. Base-call qualities are not available, and no considerably larger clone is one nucleotide away.

Systemically healthy Caucasian individuals from Russia, some 36 in total and aged roughly 6 to 100 years, were included as donors. Each donor gave ten milliliters of peripheral blood, drawn into EDTA-treated Vacutainer tubes. Ficoll-Paque density-gradient centrifugation was used to isolate PBMCs, with at least 6.5 million per sample. Trizol reagent was used to extract total RNA from the PBMCs, yielding at least 6 micrograms per sample. Naive CD45RAhigh/CD27high T cell percentages were measured by flow cytometry on a PBMC aliquot from every donor. What the study reported, not specific to this receptor: The percentage of naive T cells measured by flow cytometry correlated strongly with observed TCR beta diversity. Observed TCR beta diversity per million T cells fell roughly linearly with age, and a significant reduction was already apparent by age roughly 40. Since profiling was done on bulk unsorted PBMCs, naive and antigen-experienced compartments could not be conclusively compared. Compared with the aged group, the long-lived group had more naive CD4+ T cells, fewer expanded clones and increased TCR diversity, suggesting age selection. Total diversity estimates from one million sequenced T cells were considered lower bounds and underestimates. Donor CMV infection status was unknown, potentially confounding age-related changes in expanded clonotypes.

The rearrangement combines TRBV10-2 with TRBJ2-7; 11 nucleotides in the junction match TRBD2. Sequenced input: blood. This receptor was taken from a human donor in good health. DNA sequence: TGCGCCAGCAGTGGGACTAGCGGGTGTTCGGAGCAGTACTTC. Its protein product is CASSGTSGCSEQYF.